The present entry profiles one T cell receptor (beta chain) with its context. The antigen remains undetermined. Assay: immunoSEQ multiplex PCR; the TCRdb copy retains only in-frame clones and omits some. This table holds around 120,000 clones, 81% found once. These data belong to a study of radiation and T cells in renal cell carcinoma. As for the study in general: Nephrectomy followed 15 Gy stereotactic body radiation by 4 weeks. The study's findings and limits: Top tumor clonotypes rose in blood 2 weeks post-radiation, then contracted. Baseline intratumoral clonotype presence is unknown without pretreatment biopsies.

Trimming cost V 6 bases and J 5 bases, with 19 bases left between them. Germline CDR1 and CDR2: MNHEY and SVGAGI. The CDR3 runs to 15 residues. Time point indicated: blood 2 weeks post-SBRT. Described treatment: 15 Gy SBRT to primary tumor, nephrectomy 4 weeks later. The chain uses TRBV6-5 and TRBJ2-5, with D possibly matching TRBD2 (7 bases). The material was blood, obtained from a patient whose treatment included radiotherapy and nephrectomy. This receptor was taken from a woman in her sixties with renal cell carcinoma. CDR3 sequence (DNA): TGTGCCAGCAGCCTGGGGGGGGCGGGGAAGGAGACCCAGTACTTC. Translating gives CASSLGGAGKETQYF.